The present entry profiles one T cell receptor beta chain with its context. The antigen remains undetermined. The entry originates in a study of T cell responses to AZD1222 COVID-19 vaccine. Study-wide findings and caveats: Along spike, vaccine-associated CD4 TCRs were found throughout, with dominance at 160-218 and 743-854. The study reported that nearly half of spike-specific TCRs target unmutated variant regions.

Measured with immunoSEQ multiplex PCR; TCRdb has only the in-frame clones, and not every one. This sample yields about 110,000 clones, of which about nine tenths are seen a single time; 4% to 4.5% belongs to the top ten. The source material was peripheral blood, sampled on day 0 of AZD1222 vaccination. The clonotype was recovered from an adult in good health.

The CDR3, as DNA: TGTGCCAGCAGCTCTCGGACAGCGGAAGGCTACACCTTC. Amino acid sequence: CASSSRTAEGYTF. This chain connects TRBV12-3 or TRBV12-4 to TRBJ1-2, with D perhaps TRBD1 (6 bases). The germline V and J ends were trimmed by 6 bases and 8 bases, with 16 bases remaining between them. CDR3 size: 13 residues.